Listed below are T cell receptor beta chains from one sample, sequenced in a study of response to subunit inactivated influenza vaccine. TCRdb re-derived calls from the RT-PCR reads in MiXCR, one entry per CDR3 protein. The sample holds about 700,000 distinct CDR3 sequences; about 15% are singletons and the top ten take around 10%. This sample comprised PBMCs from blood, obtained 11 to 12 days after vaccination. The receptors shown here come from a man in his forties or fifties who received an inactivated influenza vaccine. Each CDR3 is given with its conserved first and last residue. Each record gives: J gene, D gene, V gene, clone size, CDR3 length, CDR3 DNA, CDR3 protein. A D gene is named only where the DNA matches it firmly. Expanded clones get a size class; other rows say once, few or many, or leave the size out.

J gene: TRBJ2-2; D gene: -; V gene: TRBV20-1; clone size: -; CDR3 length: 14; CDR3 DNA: TGCAGTGCTAACGGTCCAGGGAACACCGGGGAGCTGTTTTTT; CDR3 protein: CSANGPGNTGELFF
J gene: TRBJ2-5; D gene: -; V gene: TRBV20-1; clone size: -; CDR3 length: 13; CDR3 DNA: TGCAGTGGCCCCCCTCGGGGACAAGAGACCCAGTACTTC; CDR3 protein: CSGPPRGQETQYF
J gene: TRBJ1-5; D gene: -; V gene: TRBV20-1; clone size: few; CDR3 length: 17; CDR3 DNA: TGCAGTGCTTTCTTAGGGGCCGAGCTTATTAGCAATCAGCCCCAGCATTTT; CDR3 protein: CSAFLGAELISNQPQHF
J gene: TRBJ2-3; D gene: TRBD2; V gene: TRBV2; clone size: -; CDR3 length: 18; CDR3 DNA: TGTGCCAGCAGTGAGTTGGCGGGAGGAGATTGGGGCACAGATACGCAGTATTTT; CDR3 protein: CASSELAGGDWGTDTQYF
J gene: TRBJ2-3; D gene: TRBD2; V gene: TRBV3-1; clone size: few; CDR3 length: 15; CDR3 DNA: TGTGCCAGCAGCCAGCGGGGGGGCTGGGCAGATACGCAGTATTTT; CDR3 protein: CASSQRGGWADTQYF
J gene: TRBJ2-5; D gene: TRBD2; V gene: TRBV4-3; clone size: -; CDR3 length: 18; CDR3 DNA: TGCGCCAGCAGCCAAGGTAGCGGGGGGGCCTTCCTCGGAGAGACCCAGTACTTC; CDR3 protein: CASSQGSGGAFLGETQYF
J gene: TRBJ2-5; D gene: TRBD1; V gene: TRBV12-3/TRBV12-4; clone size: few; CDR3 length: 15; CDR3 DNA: TGTGCCAGCAGTTTAGATGGGACAGATCAAGAGACCCAGTACTTC; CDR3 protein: CASSLDGTDQETQYF
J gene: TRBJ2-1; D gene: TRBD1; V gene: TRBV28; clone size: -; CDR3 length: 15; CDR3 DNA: TGTGCCAGCAGACCACAGGGGGGACTGGGCAATGAGCAGTTCTTC; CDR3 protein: CASRPQGGLGNEQFF
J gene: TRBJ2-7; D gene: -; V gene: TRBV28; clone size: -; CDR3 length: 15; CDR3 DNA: TGTGCCAGCAGTACTAATGGCCGAAACTCCTACGAGCAGTACTTC; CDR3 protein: CASSTNGRNSYEQYF
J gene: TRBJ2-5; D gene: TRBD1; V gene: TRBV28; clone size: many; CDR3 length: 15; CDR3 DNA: TGTGCCAGCAGTTGGGAACCGACAGGGGGTGAGACCCAGTACTTC; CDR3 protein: CASSWEPTGGETQYF
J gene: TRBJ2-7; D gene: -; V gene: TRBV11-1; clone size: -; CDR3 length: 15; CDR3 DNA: TGTGCCAGCAGCTGGCAGGGGTATCGCTCCTACGAGCAGTACTTC; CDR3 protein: CASSWQGYRSYEQYF
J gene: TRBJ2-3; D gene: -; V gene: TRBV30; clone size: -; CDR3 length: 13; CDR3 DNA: TGTGCCGGGATACACTCTAACACAGATACGCAGTATTTT; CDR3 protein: CAGIHSNTDTQYF
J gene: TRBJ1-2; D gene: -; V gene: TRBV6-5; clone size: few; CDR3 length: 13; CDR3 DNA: TGTGCCAGCAGTTACCGGGACCTCTATGGCTACACCTTC; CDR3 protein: CASSYRDLYGYTF
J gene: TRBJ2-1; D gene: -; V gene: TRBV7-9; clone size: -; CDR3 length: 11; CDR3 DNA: TGTGCCATGCTTAAGGATGGGACTCAGTTCTTC; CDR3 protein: CAMLKDGTQFF
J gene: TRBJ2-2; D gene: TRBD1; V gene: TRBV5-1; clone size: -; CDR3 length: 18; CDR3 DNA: TGCGCCAGCAGCTTGTTGATCTCCGGGACAGGAGGGAACGGGGAGCTGTTTTTT; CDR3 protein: CASSLLISGTGGNGELFF
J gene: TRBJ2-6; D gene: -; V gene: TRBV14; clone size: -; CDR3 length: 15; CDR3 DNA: TGTGCCAGCAGCCAATTCCTGCTGGGGGCCAACGTCCTGACTTTC; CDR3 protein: CASSQFLLGANVLTF
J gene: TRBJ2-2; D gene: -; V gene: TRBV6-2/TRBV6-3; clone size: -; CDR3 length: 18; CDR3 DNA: TGTGCCAGCAGTTACTCGTTAGCCTCTTATTCGAACACCGGGGAGCTGTTTTTT; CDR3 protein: CASSYSLASYSNTGELFF
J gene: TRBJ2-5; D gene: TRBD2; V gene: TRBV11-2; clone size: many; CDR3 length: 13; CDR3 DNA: TGTGCCAGCAGCCTCCTAGCGGAAGAGACCCAGTACTTC; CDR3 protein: CASSLLAEETQYF
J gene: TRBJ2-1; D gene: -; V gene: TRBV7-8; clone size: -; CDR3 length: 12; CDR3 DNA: TGTGCCAGCAGCTTAGACGAGACTGAGCAGTTCTTC; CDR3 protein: CASSLDETEQFF
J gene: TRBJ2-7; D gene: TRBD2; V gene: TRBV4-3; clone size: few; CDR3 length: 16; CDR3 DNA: TGCGCCAGCAGCCAAGACGTCCTAGCGGATTCCTACGAGCAGTACTTC; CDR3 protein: CASSQDVLADSYEQYF
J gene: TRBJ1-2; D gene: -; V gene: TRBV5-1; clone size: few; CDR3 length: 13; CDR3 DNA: TGCGCCAGCAGCTGGGGGACCGATTATGGCTACACCTTC; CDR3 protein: CASSWGTDYGYTF
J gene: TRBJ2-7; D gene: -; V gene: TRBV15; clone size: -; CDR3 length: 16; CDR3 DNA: TGTGCCACCAGCAGAGATAGGCCAGGGGCCACGTACGAGCAGTACTTC; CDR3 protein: CATSRDRPGATYEQYF
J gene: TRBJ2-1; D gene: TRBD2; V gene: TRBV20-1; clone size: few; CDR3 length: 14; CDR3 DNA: TGCAGTGCTAGTACGCAGCGGGGTGGGAATGAGCAGTTCTTC; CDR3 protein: CSASTQRGGNEQFF
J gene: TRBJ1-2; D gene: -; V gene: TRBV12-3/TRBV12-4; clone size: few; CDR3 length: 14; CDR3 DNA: TGTGCCAGCAGACCCGGGGGGGGTGGCTATGGCTACACCTTC; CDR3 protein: CASRPGGGGYGYTF
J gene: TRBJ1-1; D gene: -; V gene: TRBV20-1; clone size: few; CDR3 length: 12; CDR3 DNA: TGCAGTGCTGAGGATAAGAACACTGAAGCTTTCTTT; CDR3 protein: CSAEDKNTEAFF
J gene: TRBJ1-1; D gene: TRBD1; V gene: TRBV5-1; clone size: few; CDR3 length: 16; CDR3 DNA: TGCGCCAGCAGCTTGTTTCAGGGGGCGTTGAACACTGAAGCTTTCTTT; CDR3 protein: CASSLFQGALNTEAFF
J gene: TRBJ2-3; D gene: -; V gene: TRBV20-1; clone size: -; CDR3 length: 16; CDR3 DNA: TGCAGTGCTAGAGGCGACAGGCCCCCTCCCGGGGATACGCAGTATTTT; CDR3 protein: CSARGDRPPPGDTQYF
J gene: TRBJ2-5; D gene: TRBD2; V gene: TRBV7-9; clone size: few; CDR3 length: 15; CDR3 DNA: TGTGCCAGCATGGGGGCTAGCGGGACTGAAGAGACCCAGTACTTC; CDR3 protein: CASMGASGTEETQYF
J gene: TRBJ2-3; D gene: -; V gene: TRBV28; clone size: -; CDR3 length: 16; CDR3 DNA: TGTGCCAGCAGTTTACTAAGGCGGGATGGCCCAGATACGCAGTATTTT; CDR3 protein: CASSLLRRDGPDTQYF
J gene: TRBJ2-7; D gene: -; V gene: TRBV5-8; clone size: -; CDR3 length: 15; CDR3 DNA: TGTGCCAACAGCCCCCCGGGACTTCCATACTACGAGCAGTACTTC; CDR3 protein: CANSPPGLPYYEQYF
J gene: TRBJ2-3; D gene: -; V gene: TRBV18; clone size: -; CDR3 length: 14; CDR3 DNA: TGTGCCAGCTCACCAGTGGACGCACCGATCGCGCAGTATTTT; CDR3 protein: CASSPVDAPIAQYF
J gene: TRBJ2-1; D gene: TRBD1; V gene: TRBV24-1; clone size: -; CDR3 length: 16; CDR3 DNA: TGTGCCACCAGTGATAAGGGTTTGGACAGGGCAAGGGAGCAGTTCTTC; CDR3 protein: CATSDKGLDRAREQFF
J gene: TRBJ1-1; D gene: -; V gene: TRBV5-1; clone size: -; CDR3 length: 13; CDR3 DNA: TGCGCCAGCAGCTGGAACCAGAACACTGAAGCTTTCTTT; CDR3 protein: CASSWNQNTEAFF
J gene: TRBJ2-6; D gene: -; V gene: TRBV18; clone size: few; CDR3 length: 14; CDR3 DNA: TGTGCCAGCTTCACCGGCACTGGGGCCAACGTCCTGACTTTC; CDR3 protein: CASFTGTGANVLTF
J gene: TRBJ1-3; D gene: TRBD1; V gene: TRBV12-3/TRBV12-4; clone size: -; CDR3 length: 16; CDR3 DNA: TGTGCCAGCAGTACCCGGACAGGGAAGGCTGGAAACACCATATATTTT; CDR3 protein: CASSTRTGKAGNTIYF
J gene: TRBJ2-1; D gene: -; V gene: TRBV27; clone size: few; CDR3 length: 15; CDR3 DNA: TGTGCCAGCAGCCCGACTTGGGGTCGGCGCAATGAGCAGTTCTTC; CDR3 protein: CASSPTWGRRNEQFF
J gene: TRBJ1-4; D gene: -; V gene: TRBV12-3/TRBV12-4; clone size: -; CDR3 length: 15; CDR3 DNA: TGTGCCAGCAGTTTAGGACGGGCTGGTGGGGAAAAACTGTTTTTT; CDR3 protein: CASSLGRAGGEKLFF
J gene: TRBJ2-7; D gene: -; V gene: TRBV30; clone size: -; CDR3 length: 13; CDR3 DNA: TGTGCCTGGAGTGTACGCAGATCCTACGAGCAGTACTTC; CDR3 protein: CAWSVRRSYEQYF
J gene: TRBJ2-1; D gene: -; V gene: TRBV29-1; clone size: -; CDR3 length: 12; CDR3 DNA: TGCAGCGGACTCACAGGGCCCAATGAGCAGTTCTTC; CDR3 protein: CSGLTGPNEQFF
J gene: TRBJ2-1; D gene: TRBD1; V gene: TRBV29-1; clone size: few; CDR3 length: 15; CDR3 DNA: TGCAGCGTGAGGGAGACAGGGGGCTCGAACAATGAGCAGTTCTTC; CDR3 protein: CSVRETGGSNNEQFF
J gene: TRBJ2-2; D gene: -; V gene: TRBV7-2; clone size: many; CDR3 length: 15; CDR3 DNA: TGTGCCAGCAGCTGGGGAGACACTTACACCGGGGAGCTGTTTTTT; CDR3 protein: CASSWGDTYTGELFF
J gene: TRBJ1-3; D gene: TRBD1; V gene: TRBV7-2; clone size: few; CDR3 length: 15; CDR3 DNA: TGTGCCAGCAGCCTTCGGGACAGGGGTGGAAACACCATATATTTT; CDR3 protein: CASSLRDRGGNTIYF
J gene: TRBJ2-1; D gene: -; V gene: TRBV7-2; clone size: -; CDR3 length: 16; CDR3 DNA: TGTGCCAGCAGCTTAGTTCGCCAGGAGATCTACAATGAGCAGTTCTTC; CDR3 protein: CASSLVRQEIYNEQFF
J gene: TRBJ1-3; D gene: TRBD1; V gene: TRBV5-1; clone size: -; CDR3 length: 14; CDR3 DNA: TGCGCCAGCAGCGCGACAGGGACTGGAAACACCATATATTTT; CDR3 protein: CASSATGTGNTIYF
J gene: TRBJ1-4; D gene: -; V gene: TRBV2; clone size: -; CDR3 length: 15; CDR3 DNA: TGTGCCAGCAGTGACCGGGGCCAAAGGAATGAAAAACTGTTTTTT; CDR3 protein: CASSDRGQRNEKLFF